These 30 T cell receptor beta chains were all obtained from the same sample, sequenced in a study of cytomegalovirus exposure and HLA in healthy donors. With 60 Vbeta and 13 Jbeta primers, the PCR was carried out. Repertoires were generated with immunoSEQ multiplex PCR, while TCRdb's copy carries only in-frame clones and drops some. This table has about 160,000 clones, 75% to 85% appearing once. Sequences were obtained from PBMCs. The source of these receptors is a middle-aged man in good health and CMV-seropositive.

The V gene is TRBV7-2, the J gene TRBJ2-1, with TRBD1 as a possible D gene (5 bases). The CDR3 length is 14 residues. V was trimmed by 1 base and J by 5 bases, leaving 9 bases between them. CDR1 and CDR2 (germline): SGHTA, FQGNSA. CDR3 nucleotide sequence: TGTGCCAGCAGCTTAGAGACAGAGCACAATGAGCAGTTCTTC. This translates into CASSLETEHNEQFF.

The chain combines TRBV6-6 with TRBJ2-7; 11 bases are shared with TRBD1. Germline CDR1 MNHNY, CDR2 SVGAGI (reference sequence). The CDR3 spans 13 residues. Trimming at V came to 5 bases and at J to 5 bases, leaving 2 bases not matched to a gene. The CDR3, as DNA: TGTGCCAGCAGTAGGACAGGGGGCCACGAGCAGTACTTC. Protein sequence: CASSRTGGHEQYF.

The gene calls are TRBV30 and TRBJ1-1; a weak D match, TRBD1 (6 bases). The CDR3 sequence is 14 residues long. Germline CDR1 and CDR2: GTSNPN and SVGIG (reference sequence). V lost 0 bases and J 2 bases, leaving 10 bases between the germline ends. The CDR3 sequence: CAWSVRGRNTEAFF. The CDR3 nucleotides read TGTGCCTGGAGTGTTAGGGGGAGAAACACTGAAGCTTTCTTT.

With respect to this clone: A read error may account for a junction end that differs from germline. The chain recombines TRBV6-5 with TRBJ1-2; TRBD1 agrees at 10 bases. Germline assignment: CDR1 MNHEY and CDR2 SVGAGI. The CDR3 is made up of 14 amino acids. CDR3 residues: CASSYVQGQGGLSF. CDR3 coding DNA: TGTGCCAGCAGTTACGTCCAAGGACAGGGGGGACTTTCCTTC.

This chain connects TRBV2 to TRBJ1-1, with D perhaps matching TRBD1 (6 bases). Germline V gives CDR1 SNHLY, CDR2 FYNNEI. The CDR3 loop spans 14 amino acids. V gave up 3 bases and J gave up 2 bases, with 10 bases separating them. CDR3 coding DNA: TGTGCCAGCAGTGAGCAGGGGATTAACACTGAAGCTTTCTTT. Amino acids: CASSEQGINTEAFF.

The chain employs TRBV4-2 and TRBJ2-7; maybe TRBD1 (5 bases). The CDR3 is 13 residues long. Per germline, CDR1 LGHNA and CDR2 YNFKEQ. Trimming left V 4 bases short and J 3 bases short, with 10 bases between. CDR3 region: CASSPQGSYEQYF. DNA for the CDR3: TGTGCCAGCAGCCCCCAGGGTAGCTACGAGCAGTACTTC.

The chain has TRBV19 and TRBJ1-1, with D uncertain. V lost 5 bases, J lost 1 base, and 8 bases lay in between. Germline CDR1 LNHDA, CDR2 SQIVND (reference sequence). The CDR3 runs 13 residues. The CDR3 spells CASSFQKNTEAFF. Written as DNA, the CDR3 is TGTGCCAGTAGTTTTCAGAAGAACACTGAAGCTTTCTTT.

The rearrangement uses TRBV29-1 and TRBJ1-2; D is perhaps TRBD1 (6 bases). The CDR3 consists of 12 residues. Germline CDR1 is SQVTM and CDR2 is ANQGSEA. V lost 3 bases to trimming and J lost 4 bases, with 9 bases between them. CDR3 sequence: CSVDSTGYGYTF. In nucleotides, the CDR3 is TGCAGCGTTGATTCGACAGGCTATGGCTACACCTTC.

This clone has only a few counts. This chain connects TRBV5-5 to TRBJ2-5; D might be TRBD2 (5 bases). CDR1 is SGHKS, CDR2 YYEKEE, per germline (reference sequence). The CDR3 is 15 residues long. Trimming cost V 0 bases and J 2 bases, with 11 bases left between them. CDR3 region: CASSLGVGEQETQYF. The CDR3 nucleotides are TGTGCCAGCAGCTTGGGGGTCGGGGAGCAAGAGACCCAGTACTTC.

The chain combines TRBV4-1 with TRBJ2-5; 10 bases align to TRBD2. V was clipped by 1 base and J by 1 base; unmatched bases: 3. The length of the CDR3 is 16 residues. Germline V CDR1 and CDR2: MGHRA, YSYEKL. CDR3 sequence: CASSQVSSGGQETQYF. CDR3 in DNA: TGCGCCAGCAGCCAAGTGTCTAGCGGGGGCCAAGAGACCCAGTACTTC.

The CDR3 DNA reads as TGTGCCAGCAGTTTTCTTCAGGGAATGAACACTGAAGCTTTCTTT. Its translation: CASSFLQGMNTEAFF. The V and J genes are TRBV28 and TRBJ1-1; D possibly corresponds to TRBD1 (5 bases). V lost 3 bases, J lost 0 bases, and 11 bases lay in between. Germline CDR1 reads MDHEN; CDR2 reads SYDVKM. The CDR3 covers 15 residues.

V gene TRBV7-2 combines with J gene TRBJ1-5; no definite D call. Germline CDR1 and CDR2: SGHTA and FQGNSA. CDR3 length: 15 residues. V was pared by 1 base and J by 5 bases, with 12 bases between. DNA for the CDR3: TGTGCCAGCAGCTTAGATGGCGGAGAGGATCAGCCCCAGCATTTT. Translating it yields CASSLDGGEDQPQHF.

The chain employs TRBV27 and TRBJ1-5; 8 nucleotides agree with TRBD1. This CDR3 is built from 17 residues. Germline V gene sequence: CDR1 MNHEY, CDR2 SMNVEV (reference sequence). V was pared by 5 bases and J by 1 base, with 10 bases of the junction left unmatched. CDR3 nucleotide sequence: TGTGCCAGCAGTGCCGGACAGGGCCGGCGGAGCAATCAGCCCCAGCATTTT. Translated, it gives CASSAGQGRRSNQPQHF.

The CDR3 region has the DNA TGTGCCAGCAGCCCGGGACTTTTAAACTACGAGCAGTACTTC. The encoded protein is CASSPGLLNYEQYF. The chain uses TRBV5-4 and TRBJ2-7, with D perhaps TRBD2 (6 bases). Trimming removed 4 bases from V and 3 bases from J, with 14 bases in between. The CDR3 is made up of 14 amino acids. Germline CDR1 reads SGHNT; CDR2 reads YYREEE (reference sequence).

The chain employs TRBV28 and TRBJ1-4, with TRBD1 identical over 7 bases. The trim removed 5 bases at V and 0 bases at J, leaving 3 bases unmatched. This CDR3 is 15 amino acids long. Germline CDR1 is MDHEN and CDR2 is SYDVKM. CDR3 nucleotides: TGTGCCAGCAGTCCGACAGGGACAACTAATGAAAAACTGTTTTTT. It translates to CASSPTGTTNEKLFF.

The rearrangement links TRBV19 to TRBJ2-5; maybe TRBD2 (5 bases). Germline CDR1 LNHDA, CDR2 SQIVND (reference sequence). Trimming removed 3 bases from V and 1 base from J, with 9 bases in between. The CDR3 runs to 14 residues. In DNA form, the CDR3 reads TGTGCCAGTAGTATCGGGATAATCCAAGAGACCCAGTACTTC. Translating gives CASSIGIIQETQYF.

This sequence joins TRBV6-4 and TRBJ2-2; 12 bases are a match to TRBD1. The CDR3 covers 14 residues. Germline V gives CDR1 MRHNA, CDR2 SNTAGT. J lost 11 bases, V lost 5 bases, and 6 bases had no gene match. This CDR3 is CASSQGQGARELFF. The CDR3 bases are TGTGCCAGCAGTCAGGGACAGGGGGCGAGAGAGCTGTTTTTT.

The chain recombines TRBV14 with TRBJ2-1, with D unresolved. Germline V lookup: CDR1 SGHDN, CDR2 FVKESK. V was trimmed by 4 bases and J by 0 bases, leaving 10 bases between them. The CDR3 has 15 amino acids. CDR3 coding DNA: TGTGCCAGCAGCCGAAGTCCGAGCTCCTACAATGAGCAGTTCTTC. This sequence encodes CASSRSPSSYNEQFF. The full variable domain, completed using reference TRBV14 and TRBJ2-1, is EAGVTQFPSHSVIEKGQTVTLRCDPISGHDNLYWYRRVMGKEIKFLLHFVKESKQDESGMPNNRFLAERTGGTYSTLKVQPAELEDSGVYFCASSRSPSSYNEQFFGPGTRLTVL.

The chain employs TRBV27 and TRBJ2-7; 8 bases line up with TRBD1. The trim removed 6 bases at V and 0 bases at J, leaving 4 bases unmatched. Germline V gene sequence: CDR1 MNHEY, CDR2 SMNVEV (reference sequence). This CDR3 contains 14 residues. The CDR3 region is CASSSTGVSYEQYF. CDR3 sequence (DNA): TGTGCCAGCAGCTCGACAGGGGTCTCCTACGAGCAGTACTTC.

V and J are TRBV5-8 and TRBJ2-1; D is perhaps TRBD2 (6 bases). Trimming left V 2 bases short and J 4 bases short, with 13 bases between. Germline values: CDR1 SGHTS, CDR2 YDEGEE. The CDR3 sequence is 15 residues long. Here the CDR3 reads CASSFDLRGYNEQFF. The CDR3 DNA reads TGTGCCAGCAGCTTTGATTTGCGGGGATACAATGAGCAGTTCTTC.

The chain recombines TRBV6-5 with TRBJ2-1; TRBD1 is a possible D gene (5 bases). There are 14 residues in the CDR3. Per the germline V gene, CDR1 is MNHEY and CDR2 is SVGAGI. V gave up 4 bases and J gave up 7 bases, with 14 bases separating them. The CDR3 is CASSFDSYLNEQFF. Written as DNA, the CDR3 is TGTGCCAGCAGTTTCGACAGTTACCTGAATGAGCAGTTCTTC.

The gene calls are TRBV5-1 and TRBJ2-5; 9 bases are shared with TRBD1. Per germline, CDR1 SGHRS and CDR2 YFSETQ. V was clipped by 0 bases and J by 3 bases; unmatched bases: 12. The CDR3 consists of 18 residues. The CDR3 protein is CASSLAGTGMIGEETQYF. CDR3 nucleotide sequence: TGCGCCAGCAGCTTGGCCGGGACAGGGATGATAGGGGAAGAGACCCAGTACTTC.

This clone was found once. This chain connects TRBV5-1 to TRBJ2-1, with 9 bases fitting TRBD1. The CDR3 extends over 15 amino acids. The J segment lost 6 bases and the V segment lost 7 bases, leaving 11 bases of the junction unmatched. The germline gives CDR1 SGHRS, CDR2 YFSETQ. The CDR3 DNA is TGCGCCAGCTGTGGGGAGACAGGGGGGGGCAATGAGCAGTTCTTC. This translates into CASCGETGGGNEQFF.

In regard to this clone: This same CDR3 is encoded by further DNA sequences in the sample. The rearrangement links TRBV18 to TRBJ2-7, with D hard to call. The CDR3 has 14 amino acids. Germline CDR1 and CDR2: KGHSH and LQKENI. Trimming removed 2 bases from V and 0 bases from J, with 8 bases in between. The CDR3 DNA reads TGTGCCAGCTCACCAAACGTCAGCTCCTACGAGCAGTACTTC. Its translation is CASSPNVSSYEQYF.

CDR3 sequence reads: CASSFGQGANEKLFF. CDR3 nucleotides: TGCGCCAGCAGCTTCGGACAGGGGGCTAATGAAAAACTGTTTTTT. This chain uses TRBV5-1 with TRBJ1-4, with TRBD1 matching 10 bases. V lost 2 bases and J lost 3; bases outside the gene matches: 1. This CDR3 spans 15 amino acids. The germline CDR1 and CDR2 sequences are SGHRS and YFSETQ.

The count of this clone is one. An end of the junction differs from the germline gene, which may be a read error. The chain has TRBV2 and TRBJ2-4; perhaps TRBD2 as D (5 bases). CDR1 and CDR2 (germline): SNHLY, FYNNEI. There are 12 residues in the CDR3. The CDR3 spells CASEGPKNSQYF. CDR3 DNA: TGTGCCAGCGAGGGCCCCAAAAACAGTCAGTACTTC.

The rearrangement joins TRBV6-6 to TRBJ2-7; TRBD1 is a possible D gene (5 bases). The germline V gene has CDR1 MNHNY and CDR2 SVGAGI (reference sequence). Trimming shortened V by 8 bases and J by 1 base, and 9 bases separated the two germline ends. This CDR3 region has 12 residues. The CDR3 region has the DNA TGTGCCAGCCAGGGTAGTTCCTACGAGCAGTACTTC. Translation: CASQGSSYEQYF.

The chain links TRBV2 to TRBJ1-2, with TRBD1 identical over 10 bases. Germline values: CDR1 SNHLY, CDR2 FYNNEI. Trimming at V came to 6 bases and at J to 5 bases, leaving 9 bases not matched to a gene. The CDR3 covers 15 residues. CDR3 protein: CASRPTGGEGYGYTF. DNA for the CDR3: TGTGCCAGCAGACCGACAGGGGGCGAAGGATATGGCTACACCTTC. Full variable domain (outside the CDR3, taken from reference TRBV2 and TRBJ1-2): EPEVTQTPSHQVTQMGQEVILRCVPISNHLYFYWYRQILGQKVEFLVSFYNNEISEKSEIFDDQFSVERPDGSNFTLKIRSTKLEDSAMYFCASRPTGGEGYGYTFGSGTRLTVV.

V gene TRBV6-1 combines with J gene TRBJ1-2; D is possibly TRBD1 (5 bases). The V gene's germline CDR1 is MNHNS and CDR2 SASEGT. This CDR3 has 13 amino acids. Trimming removed 4 bases from V and 2 bases from J, with 8 bases in between. CDR3: CASSGRQNYGYTF. In DNA, the CDR3 is TGTGCCAGCAGTGGGAGACAGAACTATGGCTACACCTTC.

The rearrangement joins TRBV7-2 to TRBJ2-7; 9 bases map to TRBD2. Germline assignment: CDR1 SGHTA and CDR2 FQGNSA. The CDR3 runs to 15 residues. Losses at the gene ends were 6 bases for V and 6 bases for J; bases not matched to a gene: 12. CDR3 in amino acids: CASRARAGGSAEQYF. The CDR3 DNA sequence: TGTGCCAGCAGGGCGAGAGCGGGAGGATCGGCCGAGCAGTACTTC. The whole variable domain, filled in from reference TRBV7-2 and TRBJ2-7, reads GAGVSQSPSNKVTEKGKDVELRCDPISGHTALYWYRQSLGQGLEFLIYFQGNSAPDKSGLPSDRFSAERTGGSVSTLTIQRTQQEDSAVYLCASRARAGGSAEQYFGPGTRLTVT.